What follows are 12 T cell receptor beta chains derived from one specimen sequenced in a study of blood T cell repertoires in COVID-19 (dated by TCRdb to the early 2020s). To prepare the library, the immunoSEQ multiplex PCR assay was applied. TCRdb retrieved this table from immuneACCESS and kept in-frame rearrangements only. Not all clones are present; in checked studies, unresolved V genes account for under half, and no reason is known for the remainder. Within this sample are fewer than 400,000 clones, with roughly nine tenths of them counted one time only. The ten largest clonotypes hold approximately 1.8% of the sample. Material: peripheral blood. The source is a woman in her 30s with COVID-19, enrolled during active disease.

This CDR3 is CASRSQGTGELFF. The DNA of the CDR3 is TGCGCCAGCAGGTCACAGGGGACCGGGGAGCTGTTTTTT. The genes are TRBV10-1 and TRBJ2-2; 7 nucleotides agree with TRBD1. CDR3 length: 13 residues. Germline assignment: CDR1 WNHNN and CDR2 SYGVQD (reference sequence). The V segment lost 6 bases and the J segment 5 bases; nucleotides outside the gene matches: 3.

This clone appeared a single time. This chain connects TRBV29-1 to TRBJ2-7, with D unresolved. The CDR3 sequence is 10 residues long. V shed 4 bases and J shed 5 bases, with 6 bases lying between them. Germline-derived CDR1 and CDR2 are SQVTM and ANQGSEA. The CDR3 loop reads CSVVIHEQYV. DNA for the CDR3: TGCAGCGTTGTAATCCACGAGCAGTACGTC.

This clone was observed a few times. The CDR3 coding sequence is TGTGCCAGCAGTGAAACCGGCTATGGCTACACCTTC. Amino acid sequence: CASSETGYGYTF. The chain employs TRBV6-1 and TRBJ1-2; D not certain. V was trimmed by 2 bases and J by 4 bases, leaving 5 bases between them. Germline loops: CDR1 MNHNS, CDR2 SASEGT. The CDR3 length is 12 residues.

The chain recombines TRBV4-1 with TRBJ1-1; tentative D call: TRBD1 (5 bases). The CDR3 is 16 residues long. Trimming stripped 0 bases from V and 3 bases from J, with 14 bases between. Germline assignment: CDR1 MGHRA and CDR2 YSYEKL. Here the CDR3 reads CASSQESGTSDTEAFF. The CDR3 bases are TGCGCCAGCAGCCAAGAGTCCGGGACTTCCGACACTGAAGCTTTCTTT.

The chain has TRBV12-3 or TRBV12-4 and TRBJ1-1; no clear D gene. Trimming cost V 7 bases and J 2 bases, with 11 bases left between them. The CDR3 covers 13 residues. The CDR3 DNA follows: TGTGCCAGCACCTCACAGAGTAACACTGAAGCTTTCTTT. Residues: CASTSQSNTEAFF.

The chain joins TRBV7-2 to TRBJ2-7; D remains unclear. Trimming removed 1 base from V and 3 bases from J, with 7 bases in between. The CDR3 has 13 residues. The germline CDR1 and CDR2 sequences are SGHTA and FQGNSA. CDR3 residues: CASSLGAGYEQYF. In DNA, the CDR3 is TGTGCCAGCAGCTTAGGAGCAGGCTACGAGCAGTACTTC.

The rearrangement joins TRBV6-5 to TRBJ1-5; D gene unclear. The CDR3 runs to 13 residues. CDR1 and CDR2 from the germline V gene are MNHEY and SVGAGI. V gave up 8 bases and J gave up 5 bases, with 13 bases separating them. CDR3 region: CASFRSPDQPQHF. In DNA form, the CDR3 reads TGTGCCAGCTTCCGAAGCCCTGATCAGCCCCAGCATTTT.

The chain employs TRBV6-5 and TRBJ1-2; a possible D gene is TRBD1 (5 bases). The CDR3 has 14 amino acids. The germline CDR1 and CDR2 sequences are MNHEY and SVGAGI. Trimming took off 7 bases at V and 4 bases at J, with 16 bases between the two ends. Here the CDR3 reads CASTRGGTAYGYTF. As DNA, the CDR3 is TGTGCCAGCACCCGGGGAGGGACGGCCTATGGCTACACCTTC.

The chain has TRBV4-2 and TRBJ2-2; 7 bases map to TRBD1. The CDR3 has 16 amino acids. CDR1 and CDR2 (germline): LGHNA, YNFKEQ. V was clipped by 4 bases and J by 0 bases; unmatched bases: 5. This chain's CDR3 is CASSPGGAANTGELFF. The CDR3 bases are TGTGCCAGCAGCCCAGGGGGAGCGGCGAACACCGGGGAGCTGTTTTTT.

There are a few counts of this clone. J is TRBJ1-4 and V is TRBV4-2, with a tentative D call TRBD1 (5 bases). CDR3 size: 14 residues. CDR1 and CDR2 from the germline V gene are LGHNA and YNFKEQ. Trimming removed 1 base at V and 7 bases at J, with 10 bases between. The CDR3 DNA reads TGTGCCAGCAGCCAAGGGCAGGGCGGTGAAAAACTGTTTTTT. Protein: CASSQGQGGEKLFF.

Notes on this clone: Other DNA sequences within the sample encode an identical CDR3. This chain joins TRBV6-5 and TRBJ2-7; 9 bases are a match to TRBD1. J was trimmed by 4 bases and V by 0 bases; bases with no gene match: 4. The germline CDR1 and CDR2 sequences are MNHEY and SVGAGI. The length of the CDR3 is 15 residues. The CDR3 DNA is TGTGCCAGCAGTTACTCGGGGACAGGGTTATACGAGCAGTACTTC. Translating it yields CASSYSGTGLYEQYF.

The V gene is TRBV4-2, the J gene TRBJ2-7, with 10 bases matching TRBD2. CDR3 length equals 16 residues. V lost 2 bases, J lost 3 bases, and 7 bases stayed unmatched. The germline CDR1 and CDR2 sequences are LGHNA and YNFKEQ. The CDR3 loop is CASSQISGGPFYEQYF. CDR3 sequence (DNA): TGTGCCAGCAGCCAAATTAGCGGGGGGCCCTTCTACGAGCAGTACTTC.